This TCR beta chain was sequenced in a study of OX40 agonist ivuxolimab in advanced cancers. The data were produced by immunoSEQ multiplex PCR, yet TCRdb's version contains in-frame clones alone and is incomplete. The table has roughly 70,000 clones, around 85% seen once. This specimen consisted of CD4+ or CD8+ T cells sorted from blood, obtained in a trial of the OX40 agonist ivuxolimab. The receptor was isolated from an adult with an advanced solid tumor such as melanoma, head and neck, liver or kidney cancer.

In nucleotides, the CDR3 is TGCGCCAGCAGCCAAGATTGGCGTCTAGCGAGGTTGGGTGCGCAGTATTTT. It is translated as CASSQDWRLARLGAQYF. The genes are TRBV4-3 and TRBJ2-3, with a possible D match to TRBD2 (6 bases). Germline loops: CDR1 LGHNA, CDR2 YSLEER. Deletions cut 0 bases from V and 10 bases from J, with 23 bases between. The CDR3 spans 17 residues.